These 11 T cell receptor beta chains came from one sample sequenced in a study of T cells in Graves' hyperthyroidism and ophthalmopathy. RNA transcripts gave rise to amplified TCR beta CDR3 regions. The HTBI primer set was used in a first-round RT-PCR of the TCR CDR3. TCRdb re-called the multiplex PCR reads through MiXCR, storing one row per CDR3 protein. The table records 450,000 to 700,000 distinct CDR3 sequences, under 60% of them present only once. Source material: peripheral blood or thyroid tissue (not recorded which). The source is a woman aged 18-29 years with Graves' hyperthyroidism.

This clonotype was counted a single time. This rearrangement joins TRBV20-1 to TRBJ1-1; the D is unclear. CDR3 length equals 13 residues. Germline V gives CDR1 DFQATT, CDR2 SNEGSKA (reference sequence). The V and J ends lost 5 bases and 0 bases respectively, with 10 bases between them. The CDR3 here is CSADPGVNTEAFF. The CDR3 nucleotides read TGCAGTGCTGACCCGGGTGTGAACACTGAAGCTTTCTTT.

The CDR3 bases are TGTGCCAGCAGCTCCAAAATATCAATTGCTCAGGCGCAGTATTTT. As protein: CASSSKISIAQAQYF. The chain is built from TRBV11-2 and TRBJ2-3; D unresolved. Looked up from germline, CDR1 is SGHAT and CDR2 is FQNNGV. The CDR3 is 15 amino acids. V was cut by 4 bases and J by 10 bases, with 21 bases left in between. The full variable domain, its missing parts supplied by reference TRBV11-2 and TRBJ2-3, is EAGVAQSPRYKIIEKRQSVAFWCNPISGHATLYWYQQILGQGPKLLIQFQNNGVVDDSQLPKDRFSAERLKGVDSTLKIQPAKLEDSAVYLCASSSKISIAQAQYFGPGTRLTVL.

Points on this clonotype: At one boundary the junction diverges from the germline segment, which might be a read error. The gene calls are TRBV5-5 and TRBJ2-2; D may be TRBD1 or TRBD2 (5 bases each). Germline V gene lookup returns CDR1 SGHKS and CDR2 YYEKEE (reference sequence). This CDR3 region has 16 residues. The CDR3 is CASSHTDRGWTGELFF. As DNA, the CDR3 is TGCGCCAGCAGCCATACCGACAGAGGGTGGACCGGGGAGCTGTTTTTT. Full variable domain (missing parts from reference TRBV5-5 and TRBJ2-2): DAGVTQSPTHLIKTRGQQVTLRCSPISGHKSVSWYQQVLGQGPQFIFQYYEKEERGRGNFPDRFSARQFPNYSSELNVNALLLGDSALYLCASSHTDRGWTGELFFGEGSRLTVL.

This clonotype showed up many times. V and J are TRBV7-9 and TRBJ2-7; 7 bases fit TRBD2. The V segment lost 5 bases and the J segment 0 bases; nucleotides outside the gene matches: 16. Germline V lookup: CDR1 SEHNR, CDR2 FQNEAQ (reference sequence). This CDR3 is built from 18 residues. The CDR3 sequence is CASSPTLGGTGSSYEQYF. CDR3 nucleotides: TGTGCCAGCAGCCCCACTTTGGGGGGGACGGGATCCTCCTACGAGCAGTACTTC.

This clonotype was observed many times. The gene calls are TRBV7-9 and TRBJ1-2; no clear D. The CDR3 spans 12 residues. V was trimmed by 5 bases and J by 4 bases, leaving 8 bases between them. Germline CDR1 and CDR2: SEHNR and FQNEAQ (reference sequence). Here the CDR3 reads CASSPEGYGYTF. The DNA for the CDR3 is TGTGCCAGCAGCCCCGAGGGCTATGGCTACACCTTC.

The V and J genes are TRBV11-2 and TRBJ2-5, with 7 positions matching TRBD1. Germline assignment: CDR1 SGHAT and CDR2 FQNNGV. The CDR3 runs 16 residues. V shed 0 bases and J 0 bases; nucleotides not matched to a gene: 4. The CDR3 bases are TGTGCCAGCAGCTTAGAAGGGGGCGTAGACCAAGAGACCCAGTACTTC. The encoded protein is CASSLEGGVDQETQYF.

This clonotype has just a few counts. The V call is TRBV11-3, the J call TRBJ2-2; D is uncertain. This CDR3 has 21 amino acids. Germline values: CDR1 SGHNT, CDR2 YENEEA. With 7 bases removed from V and 0 bases from J, the gap between germline ends came to 30 bases. The CDR3 coding sequence is TGTGCCAGCACCGAGTGGAGCCAGCGATATATCTCGTTCGCGAACACCGGGGAGCTGTTTTTT. Translation gives CASTEWSQRYISFANTGELFF.

The chain employs TRBV27 and TRBJ2-7, with 10 bases aligning to TRBD2. The CDR3 spans 15 residues. With 5 bases clipped from V and 2 bases from J, the junction kept 6 bases outside the gene matches. CDR1 MNHEY and CDR2 SMNVEV come from the germline V gene (reference sequence). CDR3 coding DNA: TGTGCCAGCAGTCCCCTAGCGGGAGCTGCCTACGAGCAGTACTTC. It translates to CASSPLAGAAYEQYF.

This chain uses TRBV2 with TRBJ2-5, with a tentative D call TRBD2 (6 bases). Trimming stripped 5 bases from V and 5 bases from J, with 15 bases between. From germline, CDR1 is SNHLY and CDR2 FYNNEI. The CDR3 totals 14 residues. For the CDR3, the DNA is TGTGCCAGCAGTTCGGGCCGGGAGTGGGAGACCCAGTACTTC. It yields the protein CASSSGREWETQYF. The complete variable domain, with remaining parts taken from reference TRBV2 and TRBJ2-5, reads EPEVTQTPSHQVTQMGQEVILRCVPISNHLYFYWYRQILGQKVEFLVSFYNNEISEKSEIFDDQFSVERPDGSNFTLKIRSTKLEDSAMYFCASSSGREWETQYFGPGTRLLVL.

The sample holds many counts of this clonotype. The chain combines TRBV7-2 with TRBJ1-1, with D hard to call. This CDR3 is 14 amino acids long. With 5 bases removed from V and 5 bases from J, the gap between germline ends came to 15 bases. CDR1 and CDR2 from the germline V gene are SGHTA and FQGNSA. CDR3 sequence: CASSPTFVGTEAFF. The CDR3 DNA is TGTGCCAGCAGCCCCACGTTCGTGGGTACTGAAGCTTTCTTT. Full variable domain (missing parts from reference TRBV7-2 and TRBJ1-1): GAGVSQSPSNKVTEKGKDVELRCDPISGHTALYWYRQSLGQGLEFLIYFQGNSAPDKSGLPSDRFSAERTGGSVSTLTIQRTQQEDSAVYLCASSPTFVGTEAFFGQGTRLTVV.

A word on this clonotype: This could be a read error, since a much larger clone is one nucleotide away. The genes are TRBV7-2 and TRBJ1-2; maybe TRBD1 (5 bases). Germline V lookup: CDR1 SGHTA, CDR2 FQGNSA. The length of the CDR3 is 14 residues. In DNA, the CDR3 is TGTGCCAGCAGCCTCGGGACGGAATTCTATGGCTACATCTTC. Translation: CASSLGTEFYGYIF.